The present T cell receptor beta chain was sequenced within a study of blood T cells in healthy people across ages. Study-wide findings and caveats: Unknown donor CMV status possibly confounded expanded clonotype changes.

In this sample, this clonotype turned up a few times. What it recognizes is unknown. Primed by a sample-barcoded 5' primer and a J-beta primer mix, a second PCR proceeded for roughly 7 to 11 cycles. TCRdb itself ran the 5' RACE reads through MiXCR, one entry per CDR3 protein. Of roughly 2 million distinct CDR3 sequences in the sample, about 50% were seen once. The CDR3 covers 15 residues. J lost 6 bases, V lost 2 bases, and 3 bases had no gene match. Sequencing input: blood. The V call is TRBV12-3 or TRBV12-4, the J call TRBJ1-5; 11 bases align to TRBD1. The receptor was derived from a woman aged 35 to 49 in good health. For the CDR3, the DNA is TGTGCCAGCAGTTTAAAGGGGACAGGGGGTCAGCCCCAGCATTTT. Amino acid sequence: CASSLKGTGGQPQHF.